This T cell receptor beta chain was sequenced for a study of T cells in Graves' hyperthyroidism and ophthalmopathy. Concerning this clonotype itself: The antigen is unknown.

Per the germline V gene, CDR1 is ENHRY and CDR2 is SYGVKD. With 6 bases clipped from V and 2 bases from J, the junction kept 9 bases outside the gene matches. The CDR3 is 18 residues long. Broader study findings: Most thyroid clonotypes expanded above 0.001 appeared in blood too.

Amplified TCR beta CDR3 regions derived from RNA transcripts. RT-PCR in the first round (using the HTBI primer set) targeted the TCR CDR3. One entry per CDR3 protein results from TCRdb running MiXCR on the multiplex PCR reads. The sample has some 490,000 distinct CDR3 sequences; under 25% are singletons. This TCR derives from a woman in her seventies with Graves' ophthalmopathy. This chain links TRBV10-3 with TRBJ2-2, with 13 bases lining up with TRBD2. The sequenced material came from blood. Here the CDR3 DNA reads TGTGCCATCAGCCTCATTAAGGGACTAGCGGGAAACACCGGGGAGCTGTTTTTT. The encoded protein is CAISLIKGLAGNTGELFF.